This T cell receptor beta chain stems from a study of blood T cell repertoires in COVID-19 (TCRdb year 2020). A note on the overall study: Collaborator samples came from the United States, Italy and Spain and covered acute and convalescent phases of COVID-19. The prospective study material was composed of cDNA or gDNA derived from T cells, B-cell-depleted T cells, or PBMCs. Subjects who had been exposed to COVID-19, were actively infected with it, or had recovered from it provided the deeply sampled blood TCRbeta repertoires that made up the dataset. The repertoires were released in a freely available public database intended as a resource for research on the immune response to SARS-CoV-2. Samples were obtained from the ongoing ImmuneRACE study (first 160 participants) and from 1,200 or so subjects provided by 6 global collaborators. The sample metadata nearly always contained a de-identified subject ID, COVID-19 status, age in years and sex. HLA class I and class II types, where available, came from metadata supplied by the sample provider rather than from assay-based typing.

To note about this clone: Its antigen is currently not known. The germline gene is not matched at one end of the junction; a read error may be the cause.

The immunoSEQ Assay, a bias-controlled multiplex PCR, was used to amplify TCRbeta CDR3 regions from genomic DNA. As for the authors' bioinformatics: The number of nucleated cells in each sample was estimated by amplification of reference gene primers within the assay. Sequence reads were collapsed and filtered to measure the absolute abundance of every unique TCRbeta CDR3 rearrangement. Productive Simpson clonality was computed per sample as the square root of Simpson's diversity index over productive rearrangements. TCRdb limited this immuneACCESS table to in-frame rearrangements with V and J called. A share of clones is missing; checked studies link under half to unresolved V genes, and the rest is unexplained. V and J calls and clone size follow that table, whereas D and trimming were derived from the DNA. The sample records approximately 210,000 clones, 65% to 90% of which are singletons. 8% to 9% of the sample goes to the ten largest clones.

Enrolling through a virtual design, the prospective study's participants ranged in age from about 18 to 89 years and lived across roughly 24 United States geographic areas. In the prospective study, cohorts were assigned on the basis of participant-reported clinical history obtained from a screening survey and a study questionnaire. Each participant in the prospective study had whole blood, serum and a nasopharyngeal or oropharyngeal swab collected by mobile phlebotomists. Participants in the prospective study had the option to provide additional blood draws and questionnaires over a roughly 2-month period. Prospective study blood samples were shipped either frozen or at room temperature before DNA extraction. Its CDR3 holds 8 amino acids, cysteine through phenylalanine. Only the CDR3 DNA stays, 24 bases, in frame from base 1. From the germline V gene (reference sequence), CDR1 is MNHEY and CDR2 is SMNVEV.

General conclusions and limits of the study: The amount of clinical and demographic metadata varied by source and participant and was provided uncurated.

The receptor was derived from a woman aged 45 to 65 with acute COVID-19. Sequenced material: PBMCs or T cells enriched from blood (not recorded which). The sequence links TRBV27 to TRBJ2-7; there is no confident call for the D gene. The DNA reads TGTGCCAGCAGCAACGACATTTTC. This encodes CASSNDIF.